Reported below is one T cell receptor (beta chain). The assay used was immunoSEQ (version v3.0), run at survey level. Sequenced by immunoSEQ multiplex PCR; TCRdb stores in-frame clones only, minus some. The sample carries about 20,000 clones, about nine tenths recorded once. The source of the sample is a study of long-term antiretroviral therapy in people with HIV. From germline, CDR1 is SGHTS and CDR2 YDEGEE. The ends were cut back, 2 bases at V and 2 bases at J, with 8 bases in the middle. CDR3 length: 13 residues. The sample consisted of unsorted PBMCs, taken nearly 4.5 years before starting antiretroviral therapy. This TCR came from a woman aged 25 to 39 with HIV. The chain uses TRBV5-8 and TRBJ2-7; tentative D call: TRBD1 (5 bases). The CDR3 DNA reads TGTGCCAGCAGCTTCGTAGGGGCCTACGAGCAGTACTTC. Its translation: CASSFVGAYEQYF.